Listed here are 15 T cell receptor beta chains from one sample, sequenced in a study of post-analysis software for immune sequencing data. General study findings and limits: Relative to controls, patients had several TRBV segments at higher frequency, with TRBV5-6, TRBV5-1 and TRBV20-1 among these.

The antigens of these receptors remain unknown. The TCR beta cDNA libraries carried unique molecular identifiers. TCRdb re-called the PCR reads through MiXCR, storing one row per CDR3 protein. The sample lists hundreds of thousands of distinct CDR3 sequences, 25% to 30% occurring once. The material sequenced was blood. The receptors here all came from a girl aged 10 to 17 with multiple sclerosis.

This clonotype came up a few times. This chain links TRBV4-2 with TRBJ2-7, with TRBD1 identical over 7 bases. This CDR3 region has 15 residues. The V and J ends lost 0 bases and 3 bases, in that order; junction bases with no gene match: 5. In germline, CDR1 is LGHNA, CDR2 YNFKEQ. The CDR3 region is CASSQEEAGGYEQYF. In DNA, the CDR3 is TGTGCCAGCAGCCAAGAAGAAGCAGGGGGCTACGAGCAGTACTTC.

This clonotype was seen only a few times. The J gene is TRBJ1-6, the V gene TRBV4-1; no reliable D call. The CDR3 is 13 amino acids. Trimming took off 2 bases at V and 13 bases at J, with 12 bases between the two ends. Germline values: CDR1 MGHRA, CDR2 YSYEKL. The CDR3 DNA sequence: TGCGCCAGCAGCCAACGGACCGATACTCCCCTCCACTTT. Encoded protein: CASSQRTDTPLHF.

In DNA, the CDR3 is TGTGCCAGCAGCGACGGTCCAGGAATCACTGAAGCTTTCTTT. Protein sequence: CASSDGPGITEAFF. The V gene is TRBV25-1, the J gene TRBJ1-1; no clear D. Germline CDR1 MGHDK, CDR2 SYGVNS. The CDR3 runs to 14 residues. V lost 6 bases and J 4 bases, leaving 15 bases between the germline ends.

This clonotype was observed a few times. This chain connects TRBV20-1 to TRBJ2-7, with D possibly called TRBD1 or TRBD2 (5 bases each). CDR1 is DFQATT and CDR2 is SNEGSKA in the germline V gene (reference sequence). V was clipped by 6 bases and J by 2 bases, with 17 bases between them. The CDR3 runs to 14 residues. The CDR3 loop reads CSAIPTTGPYEQYF. The DNA of the CDR3 is TGCAGTGCCATTCCGACTACAGGACCCTACGAGCAGTACTTC.

Note on this clonotype: A much more abundant neighbour one base away suggests this may be a read error. This chain links TRBV20-1 with TRBJ2-4; D call uncertain. The J call is doubtful: the DNA matches TRBJ2-5 better. CDR3 length: 11 amino acids. The V gene's germline CDR1 is DFQATT and CDR2 SNEGSKA (reference sequence). CDR3 protein: CGARPEETQYF. DNA for the CDR3: TGCGGTGCTAGACCCGAAGAGACCCAGTACTTC.

CDR3 residues: CASSFSEQPQHF. CDR3 in DNA: TGTGCCAGCAGCTTCTCGGAGCAGCCCCAGCATTTT. This chain links TRBV7-2 with TRBJ1-5; D is unresolved. Germline CDR1 SGHTA, CDR2 FQGNSA. V lost 3 bases to trimming and J lost 7 bases, with 7 bases between them. This CDR3 region has 12 residues.

The chain combines TRBV29-1 with TRBJ1-1; D not resolved. The CDR3 runs 13 residues. Germline V gene sequence: CDR1 SQVTM, CDR2 ANQGSEA. The V gene lost 2 bases and the J gene lost 7 bases, with 14 bases spanning the gap. CDR3 nucleotide sequence: TGCAGCGTTGAACGCCCTAGACAATATGAAGCTTTCTTT. Protein sequence: CSVERPRQYEAFF. Looking up the rest from reference TRBV29-1 and TRBJ1-1 gives the full variable domain: SAVISQKPSRDICQRGTSLTIQCQVDSQVTMMFWYRQQPGQSLTLIATANQGSEATYESGFVIDKFPISRPNLTFSTLTVSNMSPEDSSIYLCSVERPRQYEAFFGQGTRLTVV.

The CDR3 region is CASSQLAGTYNEQFF. Written as DNA, the CDR3 is TGCGCCAGCAGTCAACTAGCGGGTACCTACAATGAGCAGTTCTTC. The V call is TRBV10-1, the J call TRBJ2-1; 9 bases line up with TRBD2. Germline V gene lookup returns CDR1 WNHNN and CDR2 SYGVQD (reference sequence). Trimming cost V 5 bases and J 2 bases; bases outside gene matches: 4. The CDR3 covers 15 residues.

Comment on this clonotype: A read error is possible here, since a much larger clone lies one base away. DNA of the CDR3: TGCGCCAGCAGCTGGGACGGGAATGAGCAGTTCTTC. Its translation: CASSWDGNEQFF. J is TRBJ2-1 and V is TRBV5-1; D may be TRBD1 or TRBD2 (5 bases each). The germline CDR1 and CDR2 sequences are SGHRS and YFSETQ. Trimming took off 3 bases at V and 7 bases at J, with 8 bases between the two ends. CDR3 length: 12 residues.

The chain uses TRBV20-1 and TRBJ2-4; TRBD2 aligns across 7 bases. Gene TRBJ2-7 matches the end of the DNA better, so the J call may be wrong. In germline, CDR1 is DFQATT, CDR2 SNEGSKA (reference sequence). This CDR3 comprises 13 residues. CDR3 coding DNA: TGCAGTGCCAGGGAGGGAGTAACCTACGAGCAGTACTTC. This translates into CSAREGVTYEQYF.

The table lists this clonotype with a few counts. This chain connects TRBV24-1 to TRBJ2-1, with 8 bases matching TRBD2. The trim removed 6 bases at V and 0 bases at J, leaving 6 bases unmatched. CDR3 length equals 16 residues. Germline V gene sequence: CDR1 KGHDR, CDR2 SFDVKD. CDR3 in DNA: TGTGCCACCAGTCCTAGCGGGCTAAGCTCCTACAATGAGCAGTTCTTC. It specifies CATSPSGLSSYNEQFF.

The chain employs TRBV7-2 and TRBJ2-3; D gene ambiguous. This CDR3 has 13 amino acids. V lost 11 bases and J lost 5, with 17 bases in between. Germline CDR1 is SGHTA and CDR2 is FQGNSA. CDR3 residues: CAVQHTVVDTQYF. DNA of the CDR3: TGTGCCGTTCAGCACACGGTAGTAGATACGCAGTATTTT.

This chain uses TRBV20-1 with TRBJ1-2; tentatively, D is TRBD1 (6 bases). The ends were cut back, 6 bases at V and 8 bases at J, with 22 bases in the middle. CDR3 length: 14 residues. CDR1 DFQATT and CDR2 SNEGSKA come from the germline V gene (reference sequence). In DNA, the CDR3 is TGCAGTGCAGCACCTACAGGGTATCGCAGGGGCTACACCTTC. Protein product: CSAAPTGYRRGYTF.

The chain uses TRBV21-1 and TRBJ2-7; TRBD1, the table's D call, was not compared with the DNA. TRBV21-1 is termed a pseudogene. The CDR3 is made up of 14 amino acids. CDR3 bases: TGTGCCAGCACCCCCGTGGGGGGCTCCTACGAGCAGTACTTC. Its protein is CASTPVGGSYEQYF.

CDR3 in amino acids: CASSERGLAGLNEQFF. The CDR3 coding sequence is TGTGCCAGCAGTGAAAGGGGGCTAGCGGGACTCAATGAGCAGTTCTTC. The chain recombines TRBV2 with TRBJ2-1; 9 bases are shared with TRBD2. Trimming took 2 bases from V and 6 from J; bases not matched to a gene: 8. CDR1 is SNHLY and CDR2 is FYNNEI in the germline V gene. This CDR3 has 16 residues.